This T cell receptor (beta chain) appears in the sequencing data of a study of T-cell reconstitution after alpha-beta-depleted transplantation in children. The CDR3 totals 13 residues. CDR1 and CDR2 from the germline V gene are SQVTM and ANQGSEA. Trimming shortened V by 6 bases and J by 5 bases, and 16 bases separated the two germline ends. A word on this clonotype: The antigen remains undetermined.

As it was prepared, the TCRbeta library received unique molecular identifiers. TCRdb ran MiXCR on the PCR reads and lists one entry per CDR3 protein. Of some 100,000 distinct CDR3 sequences in the sample, around a sixth were seen once. Study-wide findings and caveats: Reportedly, roughly two months post-transplant, alpha-beta T cells arose from several hundred expanded graft clones. T-cell counts and diversity were attributed mostly to newly produced T cells one year after transplant.

This receptor was obtained from a male patient between 2 and 10 years old who had a stem cell transplant for acute lymphoblastic leukemia, so the T cells may come from the graft donor. This sequence joins TRBV29-1 and TRBJ1-1, with TRBD1 as a possible D gene (5 bases). This sample comprised PBMCs, mostly from graft donor cells, obtained 180 days after TCRalphabeta/CD19-depleted stem cell transplant. The CDR3 DNA reads as TGCAGCGTCTGGGGGGGGTTCCGGACTGAAGCTTTCTTT. It yields the protein CSVWGGFRTEAFF.